What follows describes a single T cell receptor (beta chain). Using its own MiXCR run on the PCR reads, TCRdb lists one record per CDR3 protein. The sample carries under 600,000 distinct CDR3 sequences, around 23% recorded once. Source material for naive CD8 libraries was roughly 18,000 to 1,100,000 sorted cells, with 10%, 30% or 50% RNA. The data were obtained in a study of molecular identifiers for immune sequencing clone quantification. CDR3 length: 16 amino acids. V dropped 0 bases and J dropped 0; count of bases not matched to a gene: 6. Germline V gene data show CDR1 as DFQATT and CDR2 as SNEGSKA (reference sequence).

The sequenced sample consisted of naive CD8+ T cells from blood, with Jurkat cell RNA spiked in. Subset indicated: FACS-sorted CD8+CD4-CCR7+CD45RA+ naive T cells. This chain uses TRBV20-1 with TRBJ2-7, with 9 bases identical to TRBD2. The clonotype comes from a human donor in good health. Some libraries in this study had Jurkat cell RNA spiked in. Here the CDR3 reads CSARDWPSGASYEQYF. Written as DNA, the CDR3 is TGCAGTGCTAGAGATTGGCCTAGCGGGGCCTCCTACGAGCAGTACTTC.